The 7 T cell receptor beta chains below all came from one sample that was sequenced in a study of blood T cell repertoires in COVID-19 (dated by TCRdb to 2018 to 2020). Libraries were made using the immunoSEQ multiplex PCR assay. Sourced from immuneACCESS, this table was stored by TCRdb with only in-frame sequences that have V and J called. A share of the clones is absent; for the studies checked, an unresolved V gene accounts for under half, and the remainder has no known explanation. Present in this sample are 340,000 or so clones, around 83% of which were seen just once. About 3% of the sample is in the top ten clones. The sequenced sample was peripheral blood. The source is a young man with active or convalescent COVID-19.

This clone was counted many times. This chain connects TRBV12-3 or TRBV12-4 to TRBJ1-1, with D maybe TRBD1 (6 bases). The CDR3 is 13 amino acids. Trimming took off 7 bases at V and 1 base at J, with 10 bases between the two ends. CDR3 region: CASTLQGNTEAFF. CDR3 nucleotide sequence: TGTGCCAGCACCCTACAGGGGAACACTGAAGCTTTCTTT.

This chain links TRBV2 with TRBJ2-1; D gene uncertain. The germline CDR1 and CDR2 sequences are SNHLY and FYNNEI. The CDR3 has 13 amino acids. The V and J ends lost 4 bases and 4 bases respectively, with 8 bases between them. The DNA for the CDR3 is TGTGCCAGCAGTGTGTCGCAGTACAATGAGCAGTTCTTC. This translates into CASSVSQYNEQFF.

This chain links TRBV3-1 (or the pseudogene TRBV3-2) with TRBJ2-7; a weak D match, TRBD2 (6 bases). The V gene's germline CDR1 is LGHDT and CDR2 YNNKEL (reference sequence). Between the trimmed V and J ends, which lost 3 bases and 1 base, there was a span of 16 bases. There are 16 residues in the CDR3. The CDR3 region is CASSHGAGPSSYEQYF. The CDR3 DNA sequence: TGTGCCAGCAGCCATGGGGCGGGACCCTCATCCTACGAGCAGTACTTC.

The V call is TRBV15, the J call TRBJ2-7, with D perhaps matching TRBD1 (6 bases). This CDR3 is built from 14 residues. The V gene lost 5 bases and the J gene lost 0 bases, with 11 bases spanning the gap. Germline V lookup: CDR1 LNHNV, CDR2 YYDKDF (reference sequence). CDR3 region: CATSLQGTSYEQYF. The CDR3 DNA sequence: TGTGCCACCAGCCTGCAGGGGACCTCCTACGAGCAGTACTTC.

The rearrangement joins TRBV28 to TRBJ1-2, with D perhaps matching TRBD1 (6 bases). Deletions cut 2 bases from V and 3 bases from J, with 10 bases between. The CDR3 runs 14 residues. Germline V gene data show CDR1 as MDHEN and CDR2 as SYDVKM. The CDR3 region has the DNA TGTGCCAGCAGTTTACCGGCAGGGGACTATGGCTACACCTTC. This translates into CASSLPAGDYGYTF.

The CDR3 sequence is CASSQQGPPDEQYF. Here the CDR3 DNA reads TGTGCCAGCAGCCAACAGGGGCCCCCTGACGAGCAGTACTTC. This sequence joins TRBV14 and TRBJ2-7; a weak D match, TRBD1 (6 bases). V lost 2 bases and J lost 5, with 13 bases in between. CDR3 size: 14 residues. Germline-derived CDR1 and CDR2 are SGHDN and FVKESK.

The genes are TRBV6-5 and TRBJ1-2; D unclear. This CDR3 spans 10 amino acids. Germline-derived CDR1 and CDR2 are MNHEY and SVGAGI. The V end lost 7 bases, the J end lost 8 bases, and 8 bases lay between the germline ends. The CDR3 loop reads CASTEEGYTF. The DNA of the CDR3 is TGTGCCAGCACCGAGGAGGGCTACACCTTC.